This TCR beta chain was identified during a study of blood T cell repertoires in COVID-19. Germline V gives CDR1 MNHEY, CDR2 SMNVEV (reference sequence). The CDR3 has 17 residues. V lost 7 bases, J lost 8 bases, and 14 bases stayed unmatched. Participants came from roughly 25 US areas, aged about 18 to 89 years. Categorization into cohorts depended on clinical history that participants reported. Profiling relied on immunoSEQ multiplex PCR, and the TCRdb table lists in-frame clones only, not all of them. The data show under 300,000 clones, approximately 85% seen once. The sequencing input was PBMCs or T cells enriched from blood (not recorded which). The sequence was collected from a woman between 50 and 59 years old who had recovered from COVID-19. The chain links TRBV27 to TRBJ1-4; TRBD1 matches 12 bases. CDR3 in DNA: TGTGCCAGCATTCCCCGGGACAGGGGGCGAATGGGAGAAAAACTGTTTTTT. Translation gives CASIPRDRGRMGEKLFF.